The T cell receptor beta chain under discussion was sequenced for a study of vaccination and CD4 T cells after COVID-19. The overall study: In culture, cells were exposed to overlapping spike peptides from SARS-CoV-2, HCoV-NL63, HCoV-OC43 and HCoV-229E.

In its sample, this clonotype was seen once. Its matching antigen is unknown. At the Johns Hopkins FTIC core, DNA taken from cultured CD4+ T cells was sequenced by way of the Oncomine TCR Beta short-read assay. One entry per CDR3 protein, called by TCRdb with MiXCR from the PCR reads. The sample includes about 10,000 distinct CDR3 sequences, less than 85% seen only once; the top ten take under 9.5%. Germline CDR1 reads DFQATT; CDR2 reads SNEGSKA (reference sequence). The CDR3 covers 12 residues. Trimming at V came to 6 bases and at J to 2 bases, leaving 2 bases not matched to a gene. Noted treatment: roughly ten-day PBMC culture with coronavirus spike peptide pools or control peptides (ViraFEST assay).

This TCR came from a human donor who had recovered from COVID-19. Sequencing was carried out using CD4+ T cells from blood, cultured in vitro. The genes are TRBV20-1 and TRBJ2-3; TRBD2 aligns across 7 bases. DNA of the CDR3: TGCAGTGCAGCGGGGTTCACAGATACGCAGTATTTT. Translating gives CSAAGFTDTQYF.